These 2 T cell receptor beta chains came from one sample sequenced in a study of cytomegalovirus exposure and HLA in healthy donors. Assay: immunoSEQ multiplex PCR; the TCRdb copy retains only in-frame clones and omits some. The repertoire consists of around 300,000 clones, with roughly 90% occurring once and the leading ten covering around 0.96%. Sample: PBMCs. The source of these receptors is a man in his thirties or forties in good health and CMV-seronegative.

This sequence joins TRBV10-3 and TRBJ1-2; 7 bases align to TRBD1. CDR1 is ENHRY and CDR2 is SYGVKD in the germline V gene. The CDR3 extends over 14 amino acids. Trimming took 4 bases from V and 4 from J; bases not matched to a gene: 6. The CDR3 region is CAISGQGGAYGYTF. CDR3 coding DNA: TGTGCCATCAGTGGACAGGGTGGTGCCTATGGCTACACCTTC.

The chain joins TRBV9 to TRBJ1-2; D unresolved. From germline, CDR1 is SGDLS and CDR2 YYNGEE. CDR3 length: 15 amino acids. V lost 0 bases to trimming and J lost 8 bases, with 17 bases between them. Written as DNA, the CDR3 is TGTGCCAGCAGCGTAGTAGGGAGCCTGGTTGGGGGCTACACCTTC. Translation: CASSVVGSLVGGYTF.